The present T cell receptor beta chain was sequenced within a study of blood T cell repertoires in COVID-19. Sequenced by immunoSEQ multiplex PCR; TCRdb stores in-frame clones only, minus some. The sample contains 200,000 to 250,000 clones, 80% to 90% of which appear only once. The V and J ends lost 7 bases and 1 base respectively, with 11 bases between them. This CDR3 is 13 amino acids long. Germline V gene data show CDR1 as MNHEY and CDR2 as SVGAGI. The TCR was taken from a woman in her 40s who had recovered from COVID-19. Sequences were obtained from peripheral blood. The chain has TRBV6-5 and TRBJ2-7, with D perhaps TRBD2 (5 bases). The CDR3 protein is CASNRTPSYEQYF. Here the CDR3 DNA reads TGTGCCAGCAATCGGACTCCTTCCTACGAGCAGTACTTC.